The source of this T cell receptor beta chain is a study of blood T cell repertoires in COVID-19. Looking at the study overall: T cells, B-cell-depleted T cells, or PBMCs supplied cDNA or gDNA.

This clone was observed a few times. Trimming took 6 bases from V and 7 from J, leaving 16 bases between them. CDR3 length equals 13 residues. Per germline, CDR1 SGHRS and CDR2 YFSETQ. Repertoires were generated with immunoSEQ multiplex PCR, while TCRdb's copy carries only in-frame clones and drops some. This sample carries about half a million clones, around 85% of them seen once, and the ten largest clones take 3% to 4%. The chain employs TRBV5-1 and TRBJ1-1; tentative D call: TRBD1 (6 bases). The TCR was taken from a human donor in a cohort sampled during active COVID-19. What was sequenced was peripheral blood. Here the CDR3 reads CASMFQGSSEAFF. The CDR3 DNA reads TGCGCCAGCATGTTCCAGGGGTCTAGTGAAGCTTTCTTT.